This T cell receptor beta chain was sequenced for a study of T-cell memory formation after mild COVID-19. The wider study: Clusters were largely donor specific. The study's findings and limits: CD4+ contracting clones lay mainly in CM and EM, CD8+ ones in EMRA.

UMIs and sample barcodes were carried by the TCR alpha and TCR beta cDNA libraries that 5'RACE produced using constant-segment primers. From the 5' RACE reads, TCRdb called clonotypes with MiXCR, one entry per CDR3 protein. The data hold 65,000 to 95,000 distinct CDR3 sequences, with roughly 13% observed a single time. Trimming cost V 5 bases and J 2 bases; bases outside gene matches: 4. The CDR3 totals 16 residues. Germline V gene lookup returns CDR1 SGHRS and CDR2 YFSETQ. This clonotype was detected a few times. Its antigen is still unknown. Material for sequencing was PBMCs or a T cell subset sorted from them (not recorded which). This chain connects TRBV5-1 to TRBJ2-5; 15 positions agree with TRBD2. The receptor was isolated from a man aged 18 to 30 who had mild COVID-19 (a few samples of this study predate the infection). Cell type and time point are not known. This chain's CDR3 is CASSTGLAGGQETQYF. CDR3 bases: TGCGCCAGCAGTACGGGACTAGCGGGGGGTCAAGAGACCCAGTACTTC.